This is a list of T cell receptor beta chains from one sample in a study of T-cell reconstitution after alpha-beta-depleted transplantation in children. Using its own MiXCR run on the PCR reads, TCRdb lists one record per CDR3 protein. Of hundreds of thousands of distinct CDR3 sequences listed, roughly 17% are singletons. The sample here was PBMCs, mostly from graft donor cells, taken 360 days after TCRalphabeta/CD19-depleted stem cell transplant. These receptor sequences come from a boy under two years old who had a stem cell transplant for Wiskott-Aldrich syndrome, so the T cells may come from the graft donor. Each CDR3 is given with its conserved first and last residue. The D gene is left open where the match is weak. The size entry is marked missing in some rows and otherwise reads once, few, many or a size class.

>few|TRBJ2-3|TRBV6-1|TRBD2
TGTGCCAGCAGTCTGCGGGAGGGAGAAGATACGCAGTATTTT
CASSLREGEDTQYF
>few|TRBJ2-7|TRBV6-5|-
TGTGCCAGCAGTTACGGCCCCCGGGACGCCACCTACGAGCAGTACTTC
CASSYGPRDATYEQYF
>-|TRBJ2-5|TRBV5-1|TRBD1
TGCGCCAGCAGACTGGGGACAGGCGAGCAAGAGACCCAGTACTTC
CASRLGTGEQETQYF
>-|TRBJ1-4|TRBV11-3|-
TGTGCCAGCAGCTTAGGCGGGCAGGCTAATGAAAAACTGTTTTTT
CASSLGGQANEKLFF
>-|TRBJ2-5|TRBV14|-
TGTGCCAGCAGCCACCTGAGGGAAGAGACCCAGTACTTC
CASSHLREETQYF
>few|TRBJ2-1|TRBV19|-
TGTGCCAGTAGTATTAGAGTAAGGCTTGAGCAGTTCTTC
CASSIRVRLEQFF
>-|TRBJ2-5|TRBV7-9|TRBD2
TGTGCCAGCAGCTTACCGATCCTAGCGGGGGGTAAAGAGACCCAGTACTTC
CASSLPILAGGKETQYF
>-|TRBJ1-3|TRBV5-4|-
TGTGCCAGCAGCTTTGGACCGGGTGGCCCCAGCTCTGGAAACACCATATATTTT
CASSFGPGGPSSGNTIYF
>-|TRBJ1-2|TRBV30|-
TGTGCCTGGAGTCTGAACTATGGCTACACCTTC
CAWSLNYGYTF
>-|TRBJ1-2|TRBV20-1|-
TGCAGTGCTAGAGAGGCCCGGGACACCTATGGCTACACCTTC
CSAREARDTYGYTF
>-|TRBJ2-3|TRBV2|-
TGTGCCACGCGTGCGGATAGCACAGATACGCAGTATTTT
CATRADSTDTQYF
>-|TRBJ2-2|TRBV6-1|-
TGTGCCAGCAGTGACAACGGAGCCGGGGAGCTGTTTTTT
CASSDNGAGELFF
>few|TRBJ2-5|TRBV12-3/TRBV12-4|-
TGTGCCAGCACACTTCGGATCCTAGGTGGAGAGACCCAGTACTTC
CASTLRILGGETQYF
>few|TRBJ1-5|TRBV4-1|-
TGCGCCAGCAGCCAAGATCGGGGGACGGGTTATAGCAATCAGCCCCAGCATTTT
CASSQDRGTGYSNQPQHF
>few|TRBJ2-3|TRBV3-1|-
TGTGCCAGCAGCCAAGAGGTGGGCTTCGCAGATACGCAGTATTTT
CASSQEVGFADTQYF
>few|TRBJ1-1|TRBV29-1|-
TGCAGCGTTGAGGGGGCTCAGAACACTGAAGCTTTCTTT
CSVEGAQNTEAFF
>-|TRBJ2-7|TRBV24-1|TRBD1
TGTGCCACCAGTGATCCACAGGGGGCCTACGAGCAGTACTTC
CATSDPQGAYEQYF